Below, 6 T cell receptor beta chains from the same sample are listed, as sequenced in a study of graft-versus-host responses after intestinal transplantation. For these TCRs, the target antigens are not known. Sequenced by immunoSEQ multiplex PCR; TCRdb stores in-frame clones only, minus some. There are tens of thousands of clones in the sample; around 90% occur only once, and 0.5% lies in the top ten. This material consisted of unstimulated CD8+ T cells sorted from spleen or lymph node cells, taken before intestinal transplant. The receptors shown here come from a human donor who received an intestinal transplant.

The V gene is TRBV19, the J gene TRBJ1-1; D remains ambiguous. The germline CDR1 and CDR2 sequences are LNHDA and SQIVND (reference sequence). The CDR3 sequence is 13 residues long. V lost 1 base and J lost 1, with 4 bases in between. CDR3 nucleotides: TGTGCCAGTAGTATAGCTTCGAACACTGAAGCTTTCTTT. It specifies CASSIASNTEAFF. Filled out from reference TRBV19 and TRBJ1-1, the complete variable domain reads DGGITQSPKYLFRKEGQNVTLSCEQNLNHDAMYWYRQDPGQGLRLIYYSQIVNDFQKGDIAEGYSVSREKKESFPLTVTSAQKNPTAFYLCASSIASNTEAFFGQGTRLTVV.

A few counts support this clone. This sequence joins TRBV6-5 and TRBJ2-7; D perhaps matches TRBD2 (7 bases). V gave up 7 bases and J gave up 4 bases, with 20 bases separating them. CDR3 length: 15 residues. Germline V gene lookup returns CDR1 MNHEY and CDR2 SVGAGI. CDR3 nucleotide sequence: TGTGCCAGCACCTGGGAGGGGGGCGCGGAGTACGAGCAGTACTTC. Translated: CASTWEGGAEYEQYF.

The rearrangement uses TRBV30 and TRBJ2-2; D ambiguous. Trimming pared 5 bases from V and 1 base from J, leaving 5 bases between. Germline V CDR1 and CDR2: GTSNPN, SVGIG (reference sequence). This CDR3 region has 12 residues. The CDR3: CAWSGNTGELFF. The CDR3 bases are TGTGCCTGGTCAGGGAACACCGGGGAGCTGTTTTTT. The entire variable domain, with the rest obtained from reference TRBV30 and TRBJ2-2, is as follows: SQTIHQWPATLVQPVGSPLSLECTVEGTSNPNLYWYRQAAGRGLQLLFYSVGIGQISSEVPQNLSASRPQDRQFILSSKKLLLSDSGFYLCAWSGNTGELFFGEGSRLTVL.

The chain links TRBV7-9 to TRBJ1-1, with unresolved D. This CDR3 spans 15 amino acids. V was shortened by 5 bases and J by 1 base, with 14 bases between the two germline ends. In germline, CDR1 is SEHNR, CDR2 FQNEAQ (reference sequence). The CDR3 here is CASSPTDAGNTEAFF. The DNA of the CDR3 is TGTGCCAGCAGCCCTACAGACGCAGGGAACACTGAAGCTTTCTTT.

This clone was found once. CDR3 protein: CASGLVLSLGGGSSGNTIYF. DNA of the CDR3: TGTGCTAGTGGTTTGGTATTGAGTCTTGGAGGCGGTTCCTCTGGAAACACCATATATTTT. This rearrangement joins TRBV12-5 to TRBJ1-3, with no clear D. The germline V gene has CDR1 LGHNT and CDR2 FRNRAP. The V and J ends lost 0 bases and 0 bases respectively, with 21 bases between them. The CDR3 spans 20 residues.

The V gene is TRBV6-1, the J gene TRBJ2-3; 8 bases map to TRBD1. V dropped 11 bases and J dropped 1; count of bases not matched to a gene: 11. The CDR3 runs 15 residues. In germline, CDR1 is MNHNS, CDR2 SASEGT. The CDR3 region has the DNA TGTGCCGGCTCGGACAGGGTGGTAGGCACAGATACGCAGTATTTT. Protein sequence: CAGSDRVVGTDTQYF.